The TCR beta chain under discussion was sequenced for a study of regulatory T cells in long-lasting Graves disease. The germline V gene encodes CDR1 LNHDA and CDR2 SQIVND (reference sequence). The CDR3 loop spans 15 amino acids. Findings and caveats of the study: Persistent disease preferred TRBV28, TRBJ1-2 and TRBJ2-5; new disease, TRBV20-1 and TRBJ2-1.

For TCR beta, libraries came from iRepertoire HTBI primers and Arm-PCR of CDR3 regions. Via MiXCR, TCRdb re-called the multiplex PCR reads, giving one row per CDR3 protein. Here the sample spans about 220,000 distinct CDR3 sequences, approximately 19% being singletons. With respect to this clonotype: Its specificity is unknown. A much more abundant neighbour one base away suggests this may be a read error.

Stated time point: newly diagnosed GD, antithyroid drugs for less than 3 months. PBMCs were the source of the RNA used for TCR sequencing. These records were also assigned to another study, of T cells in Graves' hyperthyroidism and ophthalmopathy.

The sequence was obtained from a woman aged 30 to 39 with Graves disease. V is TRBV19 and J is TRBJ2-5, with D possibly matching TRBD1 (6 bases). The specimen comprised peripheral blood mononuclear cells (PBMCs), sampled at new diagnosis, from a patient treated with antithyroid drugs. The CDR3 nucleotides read TGTGGCAGTAGCCGGACAGACCGATACCAAGAGACCCAGTACTTC. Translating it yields CGSSRTDRYQETQYF.